This record looks at one T cell receptor (beta chain) sequence and its context. The sample belongs to a study of CXCR3-negative and CXCR3-positive naive CD8 T cells. CDR1 and CDR2 (germline): SGHTA, FQGNSA. The CDR3 sequence is 15 residues long. The authors made the TRB cDNA libraries by 5' RACE using UMI labels. TCRdb reprocessed the 5' RACE reads and reports one entry per CDR3 protein, with no DNA. The sample includes about 57,000 distinct CDR3 sequences. The clonotype comes from a human donor in good health. Some clones in this sample may be carry-over from other donors' samples. The V gene is TRBV7-2, the J gene TRBJ2-2; lacking DNA, the TRBD1 call made by TCRdb goes unchecked. Sequencing was carried out using memory CD8+ T cells from blood. CDR3 amino acids: CASSQTAFNTGELFF.